This TCR beta chain is from a study of shared clonotypes between healthy human individuals. Repertoires were generated with immunoSEQ multiplex PCR, while TCRdb's copy carries only in-frame clones and drops some. The sample has around 600,000 clones, roughly 98% seen once. CDR1 is MNHGY, CDR2 SVAAGI, per germline. The CDR3 extends over 13 amino acids. The ends were cut back, 3 bases at V and 8 bases at J, with 13 bases in the middle. In the naive CD8 group, cells lacked CD45RO and were positively selected for CCR7, so terminally differentiated effector memory CD45RA+ cells were left out. Participating donors were healthy, HIV-negative adults free of recent acute infections or vaccinations. In the case of this clone: Its antigen is unidentified.

Study-wide points: Apart from blood, nothing was sampled; tissue repertoires likely differ.

The sequence came from a man aged 30 to 45 in good health. The sequencing sample was made of naive CD8+ T cells sorted from blood. The V and J genes are TRBV6-9 and TRBJ1-2; D not certain. The CDR3 spells CASSYSTGRGYTF. The CDR3 coding sequence is TGTGCCAGCAGTTACTCGACGGGTCGGGGCTACACCTTC.